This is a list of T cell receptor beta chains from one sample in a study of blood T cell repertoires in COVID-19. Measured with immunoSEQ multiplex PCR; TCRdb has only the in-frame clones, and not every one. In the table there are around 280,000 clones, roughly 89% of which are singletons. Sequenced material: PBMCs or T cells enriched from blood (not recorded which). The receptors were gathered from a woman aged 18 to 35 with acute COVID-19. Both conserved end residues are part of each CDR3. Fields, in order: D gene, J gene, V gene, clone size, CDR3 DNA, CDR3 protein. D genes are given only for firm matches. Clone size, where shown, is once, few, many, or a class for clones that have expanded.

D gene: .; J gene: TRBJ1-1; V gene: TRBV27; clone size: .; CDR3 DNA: TGTGCCAGCAGTACTTGGGCCCGGGGGAAGAACACTGAAGCTTTCTTT; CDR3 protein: CASSTWARGKNTEAFF
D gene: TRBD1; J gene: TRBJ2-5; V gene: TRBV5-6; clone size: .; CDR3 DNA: TGTGCCAGCTCGACAGGGGGCTTGGAGACCCAGTACTTC; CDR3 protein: CASSTGGLETQYF
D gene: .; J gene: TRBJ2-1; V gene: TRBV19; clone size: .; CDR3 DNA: TGTGCCAGTAGTTCCGCCTCGGGTAAATACAATGAGCAGTTCTTC; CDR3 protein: CASSSASGKYNEQFF
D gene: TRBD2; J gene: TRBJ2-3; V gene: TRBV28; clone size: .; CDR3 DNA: TGTGCCAGCAGTTTTCCCGGGAGGGGCGCAGATACGCAGTATTTT; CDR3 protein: CASSFPGRGADTQYF
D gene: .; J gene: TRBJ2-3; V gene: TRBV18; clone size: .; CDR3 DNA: TGTGCCAGCTCACCCTACGCCCCTAGCACAGATACGCAGTATTTT; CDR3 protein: CASSPYAPSTDTQYF
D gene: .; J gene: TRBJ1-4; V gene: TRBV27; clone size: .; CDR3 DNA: TGTGCCAGCAGCCTCGTATCTAATGAAAAACTGTTTTTT; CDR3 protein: CASSLVSNEKLFF
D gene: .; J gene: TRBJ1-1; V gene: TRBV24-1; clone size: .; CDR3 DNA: TGTGCCACCCCCAGGGGGAACACTGAAGCTTTCTTT; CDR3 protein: CATPRGNTEAFF
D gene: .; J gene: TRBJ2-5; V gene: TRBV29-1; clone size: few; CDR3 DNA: TGCGCCACCTTGGGGCTACCGCAAGAGACCCAGTACTTC; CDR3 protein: CATLGLPQETQYF
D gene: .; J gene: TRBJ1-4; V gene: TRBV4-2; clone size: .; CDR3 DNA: TGTGCCAGCAGCCAAGATGGGGGGGCTGGTGAAAAACTGTTTTTT; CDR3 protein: CASSQDGGAGEKLFF
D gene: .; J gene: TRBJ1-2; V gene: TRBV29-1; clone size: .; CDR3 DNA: TGCAGCGTTGCCGGCCGCGGGGGGGCGGCCTATGGCTACACCTTC; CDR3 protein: CSVAGRGGAAYGYTF
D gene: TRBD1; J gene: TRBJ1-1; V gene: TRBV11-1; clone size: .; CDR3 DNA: TGTGCCAGCAGCCCATTAGACAGGGGGCGTTCTGAAGCTTTCTTT; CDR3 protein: CASSPLDRGRSEAFF
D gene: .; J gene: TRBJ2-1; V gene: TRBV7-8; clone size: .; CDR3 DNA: TGTGCCAGCAGCTTATTGTTCAACCGGGTGCGTATACACAATGAGCAGTTCTTC; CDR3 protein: CASSLLFNRVRIHNEQFF
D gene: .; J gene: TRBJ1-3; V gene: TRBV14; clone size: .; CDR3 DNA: TGTGCCAGCAGCCCGATGGCAGGGAAGGTCGGAAACACCATATATTTT; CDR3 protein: CASSPMAGKVGNTIYF
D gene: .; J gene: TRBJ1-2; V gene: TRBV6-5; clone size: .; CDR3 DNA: TGTGCCAGCAGAGCTCCGGGAGGGACCAACTATGGCTACACCTTC; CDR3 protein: CASRAPGGTNYGYTF
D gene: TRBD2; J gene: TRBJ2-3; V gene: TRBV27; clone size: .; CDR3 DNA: TGTGCCAGCAGTTTATTCGCGGGAGACCCCACAGATACGCAGTATTTT; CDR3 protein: CASSLFAGDPTDTQYF
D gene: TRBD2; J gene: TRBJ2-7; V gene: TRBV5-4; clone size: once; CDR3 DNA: TGTGCCAGCAGCATAAGACTAGCGGGTGGAACCTACGAGCAGTACTTC; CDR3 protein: CASSIRLAGGTYEQYF
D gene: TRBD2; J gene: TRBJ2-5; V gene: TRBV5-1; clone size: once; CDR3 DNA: TGCGCCAGCAGCTTGGGGACGGGGGGACAAGAGACCCAGTACTTC; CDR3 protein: CASSLGTGGQETQYF
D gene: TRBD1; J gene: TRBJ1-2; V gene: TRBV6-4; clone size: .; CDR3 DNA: TGTGCCAGCAGTGACTCCTTTATGACAGGGGCGGCCCCTGGCTACACCTTC; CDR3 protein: CASSDSFMTGAAPGYTF
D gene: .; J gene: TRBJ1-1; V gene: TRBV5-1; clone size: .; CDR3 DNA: TGCGCCAGCAGCCGACAACAGGGCCGGGACACTGAAGCTTTCTTT; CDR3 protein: CASSRQQGRDTEAFF
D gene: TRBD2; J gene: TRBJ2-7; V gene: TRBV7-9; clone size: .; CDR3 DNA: TGTGCCAGCAGCTTAACCGGACTAGCGGGAGTCGCCTACGAGCAGTACTTC; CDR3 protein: CASSLTGLAGVAYEQYF
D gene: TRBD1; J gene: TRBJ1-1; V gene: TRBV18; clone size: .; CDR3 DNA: TGTGCCAGCTCATCTGGACAGGGGACGAACACTGAAGCTTTCTTT; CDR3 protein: CASSSGQGTNTEAFF
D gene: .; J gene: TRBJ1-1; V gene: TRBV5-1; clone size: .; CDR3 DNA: TGCGCCAGCAGCTTACAGGGCGGGAACACTGAAGCTTTCTTT; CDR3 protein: CASSLQGGNTEAFF
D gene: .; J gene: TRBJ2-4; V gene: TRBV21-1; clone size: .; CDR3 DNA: TGTGCCAGCAGCAAAAGCTCGCGGAACAGGGGCTCGCTAGCCAAAAACATTCAGTACTTC; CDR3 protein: CASSKSSRNRGSLAKNIQYF
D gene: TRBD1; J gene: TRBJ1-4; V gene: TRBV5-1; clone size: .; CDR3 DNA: TGCGCCAGCAGCCCTAGGACAGGATTAACGACTAATGAAAAACTGTTTTTT; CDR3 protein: CASSPRTGLTTNEKLFF
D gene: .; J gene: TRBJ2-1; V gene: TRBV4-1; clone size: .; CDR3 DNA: TGCGCCAGCAGCCAATCAGATTACAATGAGCAGTTCTTC; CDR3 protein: CASSQSDYNEQFF
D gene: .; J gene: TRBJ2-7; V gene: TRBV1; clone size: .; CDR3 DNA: TGCACCAGCAGCCAGCCTGGGACTAGTAGGGACGAGCAGTACTTC; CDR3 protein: CTSSQPGTSRDEQYF
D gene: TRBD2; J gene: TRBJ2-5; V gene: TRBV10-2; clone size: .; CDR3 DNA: TGCGCCAGCAGGCAGGGACTAGCAGGAGAGACCCAGTACTTC; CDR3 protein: CASRQGLAGETQYF
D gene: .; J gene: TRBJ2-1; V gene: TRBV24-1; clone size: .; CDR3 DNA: TGTGCCACCAGTGATTTGGTGGGGGGCTCCTACAATGAGCAGTTCTTC; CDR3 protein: CATSDLVGGSYNEQFF
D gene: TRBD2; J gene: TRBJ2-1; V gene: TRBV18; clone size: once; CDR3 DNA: TGTGCCAGCTCACAAATTGGGACTAGCGGGAAAGGGAATGAGCAGTTCTTC; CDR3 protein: CASSQIGTSGKGNEQFF
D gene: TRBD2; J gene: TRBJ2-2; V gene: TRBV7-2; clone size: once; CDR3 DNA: TGTGCCAGCAGCGCCCCGGGAGGTACCGGGGAGCTGTTTTTT; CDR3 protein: CASSAPGGTGELFF
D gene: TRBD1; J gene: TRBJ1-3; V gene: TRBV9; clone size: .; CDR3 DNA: TGTGCCAGCACCAGGGGGCAGGGCTCTGGAAACACCATATATTTT; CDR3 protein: CASTRGQGSGNTIYF